A single T cell receptor (beta chain) is shown here with its context. Its antigen is as yet unknown. The CDR3 consists of 14 residues. CDR1 and CDR2 (germline): MNHEY, SVGAGI. Trimming shortened V by 0 bases and J by 4 bases, and 7 bases separated the two germline ends. The data were obtained in a study of cytomegalovirus exposure and HLA in healthy donors. Study outcomes and limitations: In the roughly 110 validation repertoires, approximately 94% of cluster scores exceeded 0, per a later analysis. The investigators catalogued 150 to 200 TCR beta chains as cytomegalovirus-associated.

The method was immunoSEQ multiplex PCR; TCRdb's version includes in-frame clones alone and lacks a portion of them. Among roughly 280,000 clones listed, 86% were seen once. The source is a woman under 30 in good health and CMV-seronegative. Sample: PBMCs. The chain is built from TRBV6-5 and TRBJ1-5, with D perhaps matching TRBD1 (5 bases). In nucleotides, the CDR3 is TGTGCCAGCAGTTACTCTCGGGGGAATCAGCCCCAGCATTTT. Translated: CASSYSRGNQPQHF.